These 6 T cell receptor beta chains were sequenced from one sample in a study of glioma-infiltrating T cells. The iRepertoire nested amplicon-rescue multiplex PCR amplified TCR alpha and beta CDR3s from RNA. TCRdb independently ran MiXCR on the multiplex PCR reads; one entry per CDR3 protein. The profile shows a few hundred thousand distinct CDR3 sequences, 41% of them singletons. Sequencing was performed on glioma tissue, nonneoplastic brain tissue, or PBMCs (not recorded which). Receptors were obtained from a human donor with low-grade glioma or glioblastoma, undergoing nonglioma brain surgery, or in good health (not recorded which).

Notes on this clonotype: A much bigger clone sits one base away, suggesting this may be a read error. The CDR3 does not end in the conserved phenylalanine or tryptophan, so this is likely a read error. The chain uses TRBV6-1 and TRBJ2-7, with 10 bases matching TRBD2. V dropped 6 bases and J dropped 5; count of bases not matched to a gene: 7. This CDR3 is built from 14 residues. From germline, CDR1 is MNHNS and CDR2 SASEGT. In DNA, the CDR3 is TGTGCCAGCAGCACTAGCGGGATAATCAACGAGCAGTACCTC. Translating gives CASSTSGIINEQYL.

This chain links TRBV4-1 with TRBJ2-3, with D possibly matching TRBD1 (5 bases). This CDR3 region has 16 residues. V lost 5 bases, J lost 3 bases, and 18 bases lay in between. From germline, CDR1 is MGHRA and CDR2 YSYEKL. The CDR3 region has the DNA TGCGCCAGCAGCACCCGGGCTCGGTCAGGGACAGATACGCAGTATTTT. Translation: CASSTRARSGTDTQYF.

The chain has TRBV6-1 and TRBJ2-1; possibly TRBD1 or TRBD2 for D (7 bases each). V dropped 3 bases and J dropped 5 bases, with 17 bases sitting between them. Germline values: CDR1 MNHNS, CDR2 SASEGT. The CDR3 loop spans 16 amino acids. The CDR3 spells CASSDRVAGGDNEQFF. DNA for the CDR3: TGTGCCAGCAGTGATAGGGTGGCAGGGGGGGACAATGAGCAGTTCTTC.

Comment on this clonotype: This may be a read error, as it is one base from a much larger clone. V gene TRBV12-3 or TRBV12-4 combines with J gene TRBJ2-7; D uncertain. The CDR3 is 13 residues long. V gave up 1 base and J gave up 3 bases, with 7 bases separating them. CDR3 in DNA: TGTGCCAGCAGTTTAGGACTGAACTACGAGCAGTACTTC. Protein product: CASSLGLNYEQYF.

There are a few counts of this clonotype. This may be a read error, as it is one base from a much larger clone. The chain recombines TRBV6-6 with TRBJ2-7; D is tentatively TRBD1 or TRBD2 (5 bases each). CDR3 length: 13 residues. V lost 6 bases and J 9 bases, leaving 18 bases between the germline ends. Germline values: CDR1 MNHNY, CDR2 SVGAGI (reference sequence). The CDR3: CASSPGTAGGQYF. The CDR3 DNA reads TGTGCCAGCAGCCCGGGGACCGCTGGTGGGCAGTACTTC.

The genes are TRBV7-2 and TRBJ1-2; no definite D call. This CDR3 is built from 10 residues. V was trimmed by 3 bases and J by 8 bases, leaving 4 bases between them. Germline V gene data show CDR1 as SGHTA and CDR2 as FQGNSA. The chain's CDR3 is CASSFHGYTF. In DNA, the CDR3 is TGTGCCAGCAGCTTCCACGGCTACACCTTC.